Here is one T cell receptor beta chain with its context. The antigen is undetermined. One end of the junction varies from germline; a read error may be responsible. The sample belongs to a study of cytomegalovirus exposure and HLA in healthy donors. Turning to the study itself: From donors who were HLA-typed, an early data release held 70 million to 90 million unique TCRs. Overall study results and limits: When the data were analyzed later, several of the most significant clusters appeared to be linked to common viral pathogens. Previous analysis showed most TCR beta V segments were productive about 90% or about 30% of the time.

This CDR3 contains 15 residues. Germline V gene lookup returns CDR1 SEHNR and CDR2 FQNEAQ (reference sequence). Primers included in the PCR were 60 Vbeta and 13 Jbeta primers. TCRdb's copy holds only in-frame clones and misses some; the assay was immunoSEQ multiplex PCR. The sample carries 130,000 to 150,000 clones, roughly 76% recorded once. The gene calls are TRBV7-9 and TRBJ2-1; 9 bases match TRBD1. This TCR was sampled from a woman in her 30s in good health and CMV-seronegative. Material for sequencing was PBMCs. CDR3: CSSSLARTGDNEQFF. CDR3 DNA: TGTTCCAGCAGCTTAGCCCGGACAGGGGACAATGAGCAGTTCTTC.